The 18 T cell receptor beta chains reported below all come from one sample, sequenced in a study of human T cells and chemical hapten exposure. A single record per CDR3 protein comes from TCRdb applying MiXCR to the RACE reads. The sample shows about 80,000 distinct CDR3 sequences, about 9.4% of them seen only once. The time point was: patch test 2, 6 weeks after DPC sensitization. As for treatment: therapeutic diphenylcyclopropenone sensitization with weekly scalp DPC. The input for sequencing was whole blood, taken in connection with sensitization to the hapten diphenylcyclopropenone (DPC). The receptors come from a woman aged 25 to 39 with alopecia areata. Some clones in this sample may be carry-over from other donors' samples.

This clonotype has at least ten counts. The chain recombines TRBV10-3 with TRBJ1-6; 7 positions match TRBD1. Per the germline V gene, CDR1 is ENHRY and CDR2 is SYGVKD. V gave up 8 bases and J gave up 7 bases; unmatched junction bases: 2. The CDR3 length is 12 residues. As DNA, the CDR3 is TGTGCCATCGGGACAGAGAATTCACCCCTCCACTTT. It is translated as CAIGTENSPLHF.

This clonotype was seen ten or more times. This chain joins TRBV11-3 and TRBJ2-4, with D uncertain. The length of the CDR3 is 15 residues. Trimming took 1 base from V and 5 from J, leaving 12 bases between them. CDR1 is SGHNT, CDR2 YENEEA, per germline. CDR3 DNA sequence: TGTGCCAGCAGCTTAGGAGGCGGCAACCAAAACATTCAGTACTTC. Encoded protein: CASSLGGGNQNIQYF.

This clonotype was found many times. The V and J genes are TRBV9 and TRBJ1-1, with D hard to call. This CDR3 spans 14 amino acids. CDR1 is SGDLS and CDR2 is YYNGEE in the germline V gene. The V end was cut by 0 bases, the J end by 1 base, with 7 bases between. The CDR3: CASSVDPQNTEAFF. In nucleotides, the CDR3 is TGTGCCAGCAGCGTAGATCCCCAGAACACTGAAGCTTTCTTT.

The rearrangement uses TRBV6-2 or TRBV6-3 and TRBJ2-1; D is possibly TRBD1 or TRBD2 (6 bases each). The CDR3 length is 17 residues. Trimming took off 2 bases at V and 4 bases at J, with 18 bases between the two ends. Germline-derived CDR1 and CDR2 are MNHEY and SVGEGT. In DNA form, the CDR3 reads TGTGCCAGCAGTTACCGGAGGGGGGTCCAGAGTTACAATGAGCAGTTCTTC. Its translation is CASSYRRGVQSYNEQFF.

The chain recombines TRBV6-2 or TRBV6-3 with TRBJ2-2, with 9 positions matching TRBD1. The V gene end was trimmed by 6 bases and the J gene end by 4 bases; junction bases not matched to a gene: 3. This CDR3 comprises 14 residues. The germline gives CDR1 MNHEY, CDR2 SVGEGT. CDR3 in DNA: TGTGCCAGCAGAAGACAGGGGGGCACCGGGGAGCTGTTTTTT. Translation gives CASRRQGGTGELFF.

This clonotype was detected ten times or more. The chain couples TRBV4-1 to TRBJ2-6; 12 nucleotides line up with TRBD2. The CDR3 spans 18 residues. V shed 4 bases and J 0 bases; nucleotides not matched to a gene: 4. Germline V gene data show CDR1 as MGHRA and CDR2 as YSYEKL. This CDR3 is CASSPLAGGVSGANVLTF. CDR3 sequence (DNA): TGCGCCAGCAGCCCTCTAGCGGGAGGGGTCTCTGGGGCCAACGTCCTGACTTTC.

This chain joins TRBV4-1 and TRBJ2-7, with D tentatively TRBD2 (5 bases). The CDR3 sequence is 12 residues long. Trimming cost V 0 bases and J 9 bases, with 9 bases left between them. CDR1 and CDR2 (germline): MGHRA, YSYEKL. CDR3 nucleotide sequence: TGCGCCAGCAGCCAAGAGGGCGGGCGGCAGTACTTC. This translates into CASSQEGGRQYF.

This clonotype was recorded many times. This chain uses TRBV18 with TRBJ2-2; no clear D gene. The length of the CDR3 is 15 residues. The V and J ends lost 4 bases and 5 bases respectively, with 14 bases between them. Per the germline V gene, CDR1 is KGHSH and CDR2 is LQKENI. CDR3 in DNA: TGTGCCAGCTCACTTGCTCAGACCCAGACCGGGGAGCTGTTTTTT. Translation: CASSLAQTQTGELFF.

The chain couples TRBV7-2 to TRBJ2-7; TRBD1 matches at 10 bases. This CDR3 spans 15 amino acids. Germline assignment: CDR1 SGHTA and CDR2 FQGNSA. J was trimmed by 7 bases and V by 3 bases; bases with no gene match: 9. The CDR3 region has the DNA TGTGCCAGCAGCTTGATGGGACAGGGGACTCAAGAGCAGTACTTC. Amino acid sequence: CASSLMGQGTQEQYF. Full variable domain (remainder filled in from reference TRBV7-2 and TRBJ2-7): GAGVSQSPSNKVTEKGKDVELRCDPISGHTALYWYRQSLGQGLEFLIYFQGNSAPDKSGLPSDRFSAERTGGSVSTLTIQRTQQEDSAVYLCASSLMGQGTQEQYFGPGTRLTVT.

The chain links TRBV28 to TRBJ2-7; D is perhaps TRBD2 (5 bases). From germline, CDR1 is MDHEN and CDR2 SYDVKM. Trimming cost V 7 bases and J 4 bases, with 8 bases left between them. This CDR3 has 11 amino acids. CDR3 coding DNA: TGTGCCAGCATAGAGGGTTACGAGCAGTACTTC. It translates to CASIEGYEQYF.

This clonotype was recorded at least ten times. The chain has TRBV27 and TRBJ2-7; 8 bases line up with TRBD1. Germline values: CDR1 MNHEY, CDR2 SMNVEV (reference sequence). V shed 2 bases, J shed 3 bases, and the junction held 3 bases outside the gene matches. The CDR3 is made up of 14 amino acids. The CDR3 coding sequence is TGTGCCAGCAGTTTAAGACAGGGGATCTACGAGCAGTACTTC. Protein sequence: CASSLRQGIYEQYF.

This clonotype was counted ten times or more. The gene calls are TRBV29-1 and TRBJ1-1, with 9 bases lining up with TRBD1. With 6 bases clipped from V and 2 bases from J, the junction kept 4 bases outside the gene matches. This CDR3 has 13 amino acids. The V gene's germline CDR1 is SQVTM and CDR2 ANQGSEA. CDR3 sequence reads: CSVMGQGNTEAFF. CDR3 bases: TGCAGCGTGATGGGACAGGGTAACACTGAAGCTTTCTTT.

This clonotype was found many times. The CDR3 sequence is CASSAGIKETQYF. Written as DNA, the CDR3 is TGTGCCAGCAGCGCGGGGATAAAAGAGACCCAGTACTTC. The chain employs TRBV7-3 and TRBJ2-5; maybe TRBD2 (6 bases). The germline V and J ends were trimmed by 5 bases and 3 bases, with 10 bases remaining between them. The CDR3 length is 13 residues. Germline assignment: CDR1 SGHTA and CDR2 FQGTGA.

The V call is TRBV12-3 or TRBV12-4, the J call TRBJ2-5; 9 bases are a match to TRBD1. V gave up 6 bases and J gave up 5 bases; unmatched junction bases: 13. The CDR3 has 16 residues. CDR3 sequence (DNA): TGTGCCAGCAGCCCCCCAGGGACAGGGCGGTCGGAGACCCAGTACTTC. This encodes CASSPPGTGRSETQYF.

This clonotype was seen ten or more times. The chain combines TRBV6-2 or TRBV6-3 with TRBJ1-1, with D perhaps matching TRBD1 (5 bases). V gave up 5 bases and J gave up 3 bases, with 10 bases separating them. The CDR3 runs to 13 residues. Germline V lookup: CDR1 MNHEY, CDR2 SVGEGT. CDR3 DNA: TGTGCCAGCAGTATAGGGACCTACACTGAAGCTTTCTTT. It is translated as CASSIGTYTEAFF.

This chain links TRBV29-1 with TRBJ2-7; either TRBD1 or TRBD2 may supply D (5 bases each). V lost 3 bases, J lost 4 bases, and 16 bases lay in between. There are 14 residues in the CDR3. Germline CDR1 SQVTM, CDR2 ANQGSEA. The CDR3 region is CSVERDGRDYEQYF. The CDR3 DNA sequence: TGCAGCGTTGAGAGGGACGGGCGAGATTACGAGCAGTACTTC.

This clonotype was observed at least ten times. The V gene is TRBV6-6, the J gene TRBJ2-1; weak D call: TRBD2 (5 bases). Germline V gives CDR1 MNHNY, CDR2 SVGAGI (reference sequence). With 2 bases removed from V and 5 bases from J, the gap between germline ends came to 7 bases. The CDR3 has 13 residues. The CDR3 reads CASSYGENNEQFF. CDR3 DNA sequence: TGTGCCAGCAGTTACGGGGAGAACAATGAGCAGTTCTTC.

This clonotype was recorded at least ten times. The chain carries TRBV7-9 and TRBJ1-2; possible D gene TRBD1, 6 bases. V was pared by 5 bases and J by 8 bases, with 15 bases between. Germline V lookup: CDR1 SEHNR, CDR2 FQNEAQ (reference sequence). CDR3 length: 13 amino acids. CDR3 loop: CASSLEGDRGYTF. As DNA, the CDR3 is TGTGCCAGCAGCCTGGAGGGGGATCGAGGCTACACCTTC.